This T cell receptor (beta chain) was documented in a study of T cells expressing NK-cell markers. At the level of the study: CD3+CD56+NKG2C+, CD3+CD56+NKG2C- and CD3+CD56-NKG2C+ T cells, once sorted, supplied the TCR beta repertoires. Whole-study findings and limits: A few donors' CD3+CD56-NKG2C+ cells were dominated by the same clonotypes.

After re-calling the 5' RACE reads, TCRdb lists one entry per CDR3 protein, DNA absent. The table for this sample gives over 250,000 distinct CDR3 sequences. The CDR3 loop spans 14 amino acids. From germline, CDR1 is SEHNR and CDR2 FQNEAQ (reference sequence). Comment on this clonotype: Its antigen is not known.

The sample was blood T cells: a sorted CD56 or NKG2C T cell subset, CD4+ or CD8+ T cells, or bulk PBMC T cells (not recorded which). The clonotype comes from a woman between 18 and 70 years old in good health. The genes are TRBV7-9 and TRBJ1-1; TCRdb picks TRBD1, but there is no DNA to check that call. The CDR3 spells CASRSQGAHTEAFF.